What follows is one T cell receptor (beta chain) and its context. This sample was included in a study of blood T cell repertoires in COVID-19. In the study overall: The samples span acute and convalescent COVID-19 from the United States, Italy and Spain. PBMCs, B-cell-depleted T cells, or T cells were the source of the cDNA or gDNA that made up the material.

V was cut by 3 bases and J by 8 bases, with 11 bases left in between. The germline V gene encodes CDR1 LNHDA and CDR2 SQIVND (reference sequence). CDR3 length: 14 amino acids. Some clones are missing from TCRdb's copy, which holds only in-frame ones; the method was immunoSEQ multiplex PCR. The table shows 200,000 to 250,000 clones, with around nine tenths occurring only once. The TCR originated in a woman in her fifties or sixties with acute or convalescent COVID-19. The specimen sequenced was peripheral blood. The V gene is TRBV19, the J gene TRBJ1-6, with D uncertain. The CDR3 DNA reads as TGTGCCAGTAGTATTGGGCCGCGGGATTCACCCCTCCACTTT. Its protein is CASSIGPRDSPLHF.